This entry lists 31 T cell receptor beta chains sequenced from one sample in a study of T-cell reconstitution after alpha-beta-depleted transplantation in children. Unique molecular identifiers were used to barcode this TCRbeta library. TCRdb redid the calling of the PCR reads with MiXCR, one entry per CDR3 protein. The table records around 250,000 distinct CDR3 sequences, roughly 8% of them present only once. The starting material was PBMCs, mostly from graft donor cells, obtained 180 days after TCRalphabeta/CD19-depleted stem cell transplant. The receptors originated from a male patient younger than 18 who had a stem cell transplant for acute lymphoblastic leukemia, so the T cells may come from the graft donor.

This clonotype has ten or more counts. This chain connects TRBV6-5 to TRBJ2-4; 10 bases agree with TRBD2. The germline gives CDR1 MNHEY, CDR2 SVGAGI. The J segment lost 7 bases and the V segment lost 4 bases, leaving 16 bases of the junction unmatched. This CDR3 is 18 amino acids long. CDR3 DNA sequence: TGTGCCAGCAGTTCTGCCGGGGAAGCGGGAGGGCCGGTTAACATTCAGTACTTC. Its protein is CASSSAGEAGGPVNIQYF.

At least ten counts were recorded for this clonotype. The CDR3 DNA is TGTGCCAGCATGAAGGGGGGGGCGAGGCTGACTGAAGCTTTCTTT. Translating it yields CASMKGGARLTEAFF. This chain links TRBV28 with TRBJ1-1; D might be TRBD1 (6 bases). The V end was cut by 7 bases, the J end by 5 bases, with 20 bases between. There are 15 residues in the CDR3. Germline CDR1 reads MDHEN; CDR2 reads SYDVKM.

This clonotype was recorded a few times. CDR3 bases: TGTGCCAGCAAGCCCCGGCCACGGGGGATGAATGAAAAACTGTTTTTT. It specifies CASKPRPRGMNEKLFF. The rearrangement joins TRBV6-1 to TRBJ1-4, with a possible D match to TRBD1 (5 bases). The germline V and J ends were trimmed by 7 bases and 5 bases, with 20 bases remaining between them. Germline assignment: CDR1 MNHNS and CDR2 SASEGT. The CDR3 totals 16 residues.

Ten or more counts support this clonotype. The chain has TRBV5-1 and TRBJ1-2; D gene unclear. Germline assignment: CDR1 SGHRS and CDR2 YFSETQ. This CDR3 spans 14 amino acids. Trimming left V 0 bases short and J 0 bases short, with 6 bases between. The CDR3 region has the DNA TGCGCCAGCAGCTTGGACCTTACTAACTATGGCTACACCTTC. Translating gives CASSLDLTNYGYTF. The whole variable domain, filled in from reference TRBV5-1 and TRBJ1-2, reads KAGVTQTPRYLIKTRGQQVTLSCSPISGHRSVSWYQQTPGQGLQFLFEYFSETQRNKGNFPGRFSGRQFSNSRSEMNVSTLELGDSALYLCASSLDLTNYGYTFGSGTRLTVV.

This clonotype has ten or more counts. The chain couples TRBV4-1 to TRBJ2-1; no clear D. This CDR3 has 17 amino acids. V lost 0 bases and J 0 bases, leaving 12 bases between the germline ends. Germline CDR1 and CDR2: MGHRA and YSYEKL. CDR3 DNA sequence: TGCGCCAGCAGCCAAGAGGTGGGCGCGAGCTCCTACAATGAGCAGTTCTTC. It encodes CASSQEVGASSYNEQFF.

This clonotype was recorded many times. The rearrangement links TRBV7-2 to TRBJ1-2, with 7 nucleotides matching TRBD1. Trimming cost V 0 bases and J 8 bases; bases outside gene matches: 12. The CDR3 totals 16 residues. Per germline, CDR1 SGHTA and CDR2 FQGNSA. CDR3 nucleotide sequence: TGTGCCAGCAGCTTAGCGCTAAGGGGGCTGCGTGAAGGCTACACCTTC. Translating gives CASSLALRGLREGYTF.

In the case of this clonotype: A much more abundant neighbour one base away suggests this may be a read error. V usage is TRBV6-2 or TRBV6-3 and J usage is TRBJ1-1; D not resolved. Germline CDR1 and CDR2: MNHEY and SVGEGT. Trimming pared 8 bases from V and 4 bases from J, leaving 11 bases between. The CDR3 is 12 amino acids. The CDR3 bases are TGTGCCAGCCGGTGGGCAAGCACTGAAGCTTTCTTT. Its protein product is CASRWASTEAFF.

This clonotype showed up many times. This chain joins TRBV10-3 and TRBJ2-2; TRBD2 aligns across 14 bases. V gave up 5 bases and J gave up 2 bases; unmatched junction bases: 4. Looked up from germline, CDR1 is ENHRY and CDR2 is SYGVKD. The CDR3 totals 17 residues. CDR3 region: CAISRLAGGPNTGELFF. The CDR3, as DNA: TGTGCCATCAGTAGACTAGCGGGAGGGCCAAACACCGGGGAGCTGTTTTTT.

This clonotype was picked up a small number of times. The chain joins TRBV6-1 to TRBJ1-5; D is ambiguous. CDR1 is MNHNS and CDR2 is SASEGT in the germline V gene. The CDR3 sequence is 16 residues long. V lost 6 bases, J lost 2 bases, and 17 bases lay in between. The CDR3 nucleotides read TGTGCCAGCAGCTCTCTCCGACATGGAGGCAATCAGCCCCAGCATTTT. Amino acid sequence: CASSSLRHGGNQPQHF.

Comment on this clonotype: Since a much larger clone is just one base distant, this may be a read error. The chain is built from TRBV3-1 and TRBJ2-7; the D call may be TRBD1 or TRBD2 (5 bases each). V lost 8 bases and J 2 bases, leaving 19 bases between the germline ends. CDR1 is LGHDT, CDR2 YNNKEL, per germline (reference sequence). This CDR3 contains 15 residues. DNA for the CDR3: TGTGCCAGCTGCCTAACCGGGACCGTTGCCTACGAGCAGTACTTC. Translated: CASCLTGTVAYEQYF.

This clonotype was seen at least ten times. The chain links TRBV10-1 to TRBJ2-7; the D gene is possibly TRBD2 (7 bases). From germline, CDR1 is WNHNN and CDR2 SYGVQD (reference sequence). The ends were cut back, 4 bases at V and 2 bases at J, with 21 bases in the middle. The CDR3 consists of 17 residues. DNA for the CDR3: TGCGCCAGCAGTGCCCAGCGGGACACTTCCAGACCCTACGAGCAGTACTTC. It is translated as CASSAQRDTSRPYEQYF.

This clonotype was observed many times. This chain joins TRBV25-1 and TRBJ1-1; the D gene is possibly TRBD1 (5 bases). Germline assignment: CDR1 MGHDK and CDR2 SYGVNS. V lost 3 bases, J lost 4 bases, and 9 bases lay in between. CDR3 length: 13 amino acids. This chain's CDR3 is CASSDSGPTEAFF. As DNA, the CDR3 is TGTGCCAGCAGTGATTCGGGGCCCACTGAAGCTTTCTTT.

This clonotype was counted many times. The CDR3 DNA follows: TGCGCCACCCAGACTAGCGGGAGCCCTGGGGCCGGGGAGCTGTTTTTT. Translation gives CATQTSGSPGAGELFF. The rearrangement links TRBV4-1 to TRBJ2-2; 12 bases align to TRBD2. Germline V gene data show CDR1 as MGHRA and CDR2 as YSYEKL. The V segment lost 10 bases and the J segment 6 bases; nucleotides outside the gene matches: 12. The CDR3 covers 16 residues.

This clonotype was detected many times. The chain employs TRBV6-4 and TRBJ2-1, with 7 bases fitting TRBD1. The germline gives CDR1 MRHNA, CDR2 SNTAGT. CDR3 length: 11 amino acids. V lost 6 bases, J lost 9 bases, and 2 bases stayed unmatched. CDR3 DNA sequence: TGTGCCAGCAGCGCAGGGGGTGAGCAGTTCTTC. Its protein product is CASSAGGEQFF.

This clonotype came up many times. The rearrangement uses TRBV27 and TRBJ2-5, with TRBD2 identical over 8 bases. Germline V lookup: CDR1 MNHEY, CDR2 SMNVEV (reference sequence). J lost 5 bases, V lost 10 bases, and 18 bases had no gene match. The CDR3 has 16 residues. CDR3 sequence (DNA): TGTGCCACCCGAAGCCGTAGACTAGCGATTCGGGAGACCCAGTACTTC. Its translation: CATRSRRLAIRETQYF.

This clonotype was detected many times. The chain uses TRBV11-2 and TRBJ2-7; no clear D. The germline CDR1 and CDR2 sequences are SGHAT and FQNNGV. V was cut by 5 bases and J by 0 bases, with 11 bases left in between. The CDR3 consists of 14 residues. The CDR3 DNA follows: TGTGCCAGCAGCACGGACGGTAGCTCCTACGAGCAGTACTTC. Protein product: CASSTDGSSYEQYF.

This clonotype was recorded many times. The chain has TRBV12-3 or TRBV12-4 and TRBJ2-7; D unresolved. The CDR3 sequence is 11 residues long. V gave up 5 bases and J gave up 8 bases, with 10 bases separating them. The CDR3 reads CASSTALKQYF. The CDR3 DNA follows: TGTGCCAGCAGTACCGCGCTAAAGCAGTACTTC.

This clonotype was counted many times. The CDR3 is CASSITLPVADTQYF. As DNA, the CDR3 is TGTGCCAGCAGTATTACCCTCCCGGTGGCAGATACGCAGTATTTT. The J gene is TRBJ2-3, the V gene TRBV12-3 or TRBV12-4; D is uncertain. Trimming stripped 5 bases from V and 4 bases from J, with 16 bases between. The CDR3 extends over 15 amino acids.

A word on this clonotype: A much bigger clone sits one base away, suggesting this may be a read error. CDR3 residues: CASSHTHRGPPNEQFF. In DNA form, the CDR3 reads TGCGCCAGCAGCCATACCCACAGGGGGCCCCCCAATGAGCAGTTCTTC. The chain uses TRBV5-1 and TRBJ2-1; 9 bases are shared with TRBD1. V lost 4 bases to trimming and J lost 6 bases; unmatched junction nucleotides: 11. From germline, CDR1 is SGHRS and CDR2 YFSETQ. The CDR3 totals 16 residues.

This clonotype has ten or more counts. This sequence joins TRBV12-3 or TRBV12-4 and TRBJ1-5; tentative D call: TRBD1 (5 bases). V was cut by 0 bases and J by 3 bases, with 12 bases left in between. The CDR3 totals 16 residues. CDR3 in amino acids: CASSLAGRGYNQPQHF. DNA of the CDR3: TGTGCCAGCAGTTTAGCGGGAAGGGGATACAATCAGCCCCAGCATTTT.

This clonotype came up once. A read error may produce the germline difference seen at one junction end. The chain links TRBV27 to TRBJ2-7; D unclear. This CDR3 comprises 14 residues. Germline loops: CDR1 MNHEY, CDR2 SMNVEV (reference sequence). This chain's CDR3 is CASRFGPPEREQYF. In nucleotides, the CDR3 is TGTGCCAGCCGTTTCGGCCCCCCGGAACGCGAGCAGTACTTC.

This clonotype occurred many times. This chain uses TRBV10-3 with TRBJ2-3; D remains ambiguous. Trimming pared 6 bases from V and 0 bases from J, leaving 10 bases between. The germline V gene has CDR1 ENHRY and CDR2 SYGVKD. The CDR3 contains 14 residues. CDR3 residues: CAIRSPLSTDTQYF. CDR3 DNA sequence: TGTGCCATCAGGTCACCCCTTAGCACAGATACGCAGTATTTT.

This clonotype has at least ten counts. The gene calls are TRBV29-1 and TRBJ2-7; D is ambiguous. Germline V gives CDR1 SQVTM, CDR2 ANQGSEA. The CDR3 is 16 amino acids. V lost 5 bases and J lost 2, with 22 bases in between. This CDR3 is CSVYALHGSLTYEQYF. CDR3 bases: TGCAGCGTTTACGCCCTACATGGCAGTCTGACCTACGAGCAGTACTTC.

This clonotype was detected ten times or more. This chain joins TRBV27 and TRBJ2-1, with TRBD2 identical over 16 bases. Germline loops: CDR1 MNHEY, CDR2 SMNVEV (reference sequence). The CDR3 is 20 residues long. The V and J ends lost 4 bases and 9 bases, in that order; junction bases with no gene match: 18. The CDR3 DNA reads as TGTGCCAGCAGTTCGTTCCCGGGACTAGCGGGGGGGCCTCCTGGGAGTGAGCAGTTCTTC. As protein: CASSSFPGLAGGPPGSEQFF.

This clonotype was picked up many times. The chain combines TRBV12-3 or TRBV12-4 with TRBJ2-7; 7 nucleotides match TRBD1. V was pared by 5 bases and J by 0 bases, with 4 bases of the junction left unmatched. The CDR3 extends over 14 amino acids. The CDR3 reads CASSGRDSSYEQYF. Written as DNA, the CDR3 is TGTGCCAGCAGTGGCCGGGACAGCTCCTACGAGCAGTACTTC.

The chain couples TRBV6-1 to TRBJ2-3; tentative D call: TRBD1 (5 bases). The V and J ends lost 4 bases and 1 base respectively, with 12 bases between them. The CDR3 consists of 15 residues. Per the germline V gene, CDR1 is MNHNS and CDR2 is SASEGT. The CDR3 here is CASSASRAGTDTQYF. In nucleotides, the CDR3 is TGTGCCAGCAGTGCCTCCAGGGCGGGCACAGATACGCAGTATTTT.

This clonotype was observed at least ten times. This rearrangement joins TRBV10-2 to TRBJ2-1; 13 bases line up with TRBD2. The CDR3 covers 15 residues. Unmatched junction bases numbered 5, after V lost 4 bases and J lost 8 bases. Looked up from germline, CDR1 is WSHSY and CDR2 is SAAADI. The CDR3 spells CASSAPTSGRDEQFF. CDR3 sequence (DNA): TGCGCCAGCAGTGCCCCTACTAGCGGGAGGGATGAGCAGTTCTTC.

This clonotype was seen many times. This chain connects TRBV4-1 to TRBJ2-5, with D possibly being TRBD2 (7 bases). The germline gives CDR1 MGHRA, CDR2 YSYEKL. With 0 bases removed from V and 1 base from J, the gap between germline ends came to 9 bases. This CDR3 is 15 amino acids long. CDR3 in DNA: TGCGCCAGCAGCCAAGAGCGGGGGCTCCAAGAGACCCAGTACTTC. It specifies CASSQERGLQETQYF.

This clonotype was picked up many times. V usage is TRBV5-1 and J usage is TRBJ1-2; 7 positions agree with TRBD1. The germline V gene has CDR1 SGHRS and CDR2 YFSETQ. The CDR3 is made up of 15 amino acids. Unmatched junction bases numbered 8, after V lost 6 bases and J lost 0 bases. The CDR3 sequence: CASTLSGTANYGYTF. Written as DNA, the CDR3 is TGCGCCAGCACCCTATCCGGGACAGCTAACTATGGCTACACCTTC.

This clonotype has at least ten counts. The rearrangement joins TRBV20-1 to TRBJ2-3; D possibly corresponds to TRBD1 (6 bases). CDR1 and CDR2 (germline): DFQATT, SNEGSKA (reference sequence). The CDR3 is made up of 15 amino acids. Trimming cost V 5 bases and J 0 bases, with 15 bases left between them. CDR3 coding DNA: TGCAGTGCTTCACAGGGACACCGTAGCACAGATACGCAGTATTTT. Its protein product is CSASQGHRSTDTQYF.

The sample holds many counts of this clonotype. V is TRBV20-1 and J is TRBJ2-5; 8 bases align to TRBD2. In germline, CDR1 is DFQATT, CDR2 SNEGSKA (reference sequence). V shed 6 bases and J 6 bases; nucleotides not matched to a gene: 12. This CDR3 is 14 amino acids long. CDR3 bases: TGCAGTGCCAAGGGACTAGAGACGAGGCAGACCCAGTACTTC. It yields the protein CSAKGLETRQTQYF.